This T cell receptor beta chain was sequenced in a study of post-analysis software for immune sequencing data. Study in general: Disease trajectories encompassed relapsing-remitting, secondary progressive and progressive-relapsing multiple sclerosis. Study-wide findings and caveats: Higher frequency in patients than in controls was seen for five TRBV segments, with TRBV5-6, TRBV5-1 and TRBV20-1 among them. A significant reduction in normalized Chao1 diversity was observed in multiple sclerosis patients versus controls.

Every TCR beta cDNA library bore unique molecular identifiers. cDNA molecules numbering approximately 500,000 came from roughly 1 to 10 million T cells. TCRdb recomputed calls from the PCR reads with MiXCR, one row per CDR3 protein. The data show roughly 870,000 distinct CDR3 sequences, approximately 57% seen once. Trimming at V came to 7 bases and at J to 7 bases, leaving 5 bases not matched to a gene. This CDR3 has 14 amino acids. The germline V gene encodes CDR1 ENHRY and CDR2 SYGVKD. For this clonotype: Its specificity is not known.

The sequence derives from a girl aged 5 to 17 with multiple sclerosis. Sequencing was performed on blood. This chain joins TRBV10-3 and TRBJ2-1, with 12 bases fitting TRBD2. The CDR3 nucleotides read TGTGCCATCACCCGGACTAGCGGGAAGAATGAGCAGTTCTTC. Residues: CAITRTSGKNEQFF.